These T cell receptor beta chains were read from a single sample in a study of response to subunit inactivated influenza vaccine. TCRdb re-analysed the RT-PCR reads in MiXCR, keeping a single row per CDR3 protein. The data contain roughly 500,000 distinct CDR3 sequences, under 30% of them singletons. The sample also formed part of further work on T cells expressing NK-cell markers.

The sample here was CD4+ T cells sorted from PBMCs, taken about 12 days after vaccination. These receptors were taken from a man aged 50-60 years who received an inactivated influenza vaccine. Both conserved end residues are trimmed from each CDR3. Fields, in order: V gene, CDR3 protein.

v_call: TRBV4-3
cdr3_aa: ASSQEPQGLAGPRELF

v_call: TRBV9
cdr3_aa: ASSVEAGLSYEQY

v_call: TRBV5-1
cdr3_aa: ASSLDLQPNTEAF

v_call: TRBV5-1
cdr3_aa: ASSLGAGGHYGYT

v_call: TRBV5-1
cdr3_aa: ASSRGQGGSEAF

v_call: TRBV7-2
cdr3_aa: ASSLRMGDKNIQY

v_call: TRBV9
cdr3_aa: ASSVGLAGGRDEQF

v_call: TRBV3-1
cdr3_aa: ASRAVEGRGTGELF

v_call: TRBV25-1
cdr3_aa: ASSASGTGGREQF

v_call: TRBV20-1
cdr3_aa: SARVAGTDTQY

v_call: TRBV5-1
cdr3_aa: ASSRGLAGLADTQY

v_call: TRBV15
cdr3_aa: ATSPGPSGYT

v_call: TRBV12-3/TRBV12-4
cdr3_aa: ASNPLAGGLGELF

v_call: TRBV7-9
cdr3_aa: ASSLVEGGPTDTQY

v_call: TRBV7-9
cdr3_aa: ASSLGVGHNEQF

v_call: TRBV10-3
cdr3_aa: AISKDSSGNTIY

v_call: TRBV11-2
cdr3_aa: ASSPQGVGNTIY

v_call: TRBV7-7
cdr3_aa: ASSLSGGWGNTEAF

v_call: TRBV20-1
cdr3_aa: SAPETQY

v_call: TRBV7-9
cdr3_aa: ASSPNGDTQY

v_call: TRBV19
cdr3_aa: ASRQMTGRGEQF

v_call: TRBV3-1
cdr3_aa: ASSLGQGNGEKLF

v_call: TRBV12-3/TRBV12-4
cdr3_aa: ASSWNTGTGGFTQY

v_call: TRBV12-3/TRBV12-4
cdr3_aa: ASDGADRNEKLF

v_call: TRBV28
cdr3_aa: AYGASTDTQY

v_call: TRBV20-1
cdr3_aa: SAADGALYGEQF

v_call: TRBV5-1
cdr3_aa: ASSWDRTVSGNTIY

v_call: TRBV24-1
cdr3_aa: ATRGGADTQY

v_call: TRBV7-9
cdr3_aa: ASSQAWNTEAF

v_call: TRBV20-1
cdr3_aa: SARTDTQY

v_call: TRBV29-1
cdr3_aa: SVGFRRAWVTEAF

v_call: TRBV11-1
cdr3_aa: ASSSIGQGRYGYT

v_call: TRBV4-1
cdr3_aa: ASSQEEGVNNEQF

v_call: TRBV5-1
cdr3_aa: ASSLDFAKTGEQY

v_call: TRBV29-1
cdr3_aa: SFVSGTGAYNEQF

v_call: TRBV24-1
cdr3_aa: ATSDPLETQY

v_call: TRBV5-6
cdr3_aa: ASSLYGLAGRGTEAF

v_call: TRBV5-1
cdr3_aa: ASSLTETNYGYT

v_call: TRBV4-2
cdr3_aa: ASSQGPTGIFGNQPQH

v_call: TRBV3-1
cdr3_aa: ASSQDWFKGGYT

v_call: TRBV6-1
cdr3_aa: ASARGLVGYEQY

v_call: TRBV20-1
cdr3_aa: SAKRSGTYEQY

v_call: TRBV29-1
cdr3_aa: SVAETGGRETQY

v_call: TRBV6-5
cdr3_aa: ASSSHRGAGPYEQY

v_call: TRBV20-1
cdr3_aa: SARDRQVAGYNEQF

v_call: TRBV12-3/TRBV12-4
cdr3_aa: ASSLSGARYNEQF

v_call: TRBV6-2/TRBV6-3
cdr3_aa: ASSYRRRSSYNSPLH

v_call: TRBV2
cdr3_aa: ASRLPGLEGNEQF

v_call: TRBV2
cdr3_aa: ASTADRSSYEQY

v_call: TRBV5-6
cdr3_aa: ASSFRKGMNTEAF

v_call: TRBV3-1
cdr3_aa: ASSLGGTSQETQY

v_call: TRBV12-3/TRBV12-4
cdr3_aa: ASSIFTAYEQY

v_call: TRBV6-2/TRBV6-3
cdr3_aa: ASSYSLSSGRDNEQF

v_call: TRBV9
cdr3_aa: ASSPRTSGGYEQF

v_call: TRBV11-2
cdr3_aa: ASSPKRDNLPAGELF